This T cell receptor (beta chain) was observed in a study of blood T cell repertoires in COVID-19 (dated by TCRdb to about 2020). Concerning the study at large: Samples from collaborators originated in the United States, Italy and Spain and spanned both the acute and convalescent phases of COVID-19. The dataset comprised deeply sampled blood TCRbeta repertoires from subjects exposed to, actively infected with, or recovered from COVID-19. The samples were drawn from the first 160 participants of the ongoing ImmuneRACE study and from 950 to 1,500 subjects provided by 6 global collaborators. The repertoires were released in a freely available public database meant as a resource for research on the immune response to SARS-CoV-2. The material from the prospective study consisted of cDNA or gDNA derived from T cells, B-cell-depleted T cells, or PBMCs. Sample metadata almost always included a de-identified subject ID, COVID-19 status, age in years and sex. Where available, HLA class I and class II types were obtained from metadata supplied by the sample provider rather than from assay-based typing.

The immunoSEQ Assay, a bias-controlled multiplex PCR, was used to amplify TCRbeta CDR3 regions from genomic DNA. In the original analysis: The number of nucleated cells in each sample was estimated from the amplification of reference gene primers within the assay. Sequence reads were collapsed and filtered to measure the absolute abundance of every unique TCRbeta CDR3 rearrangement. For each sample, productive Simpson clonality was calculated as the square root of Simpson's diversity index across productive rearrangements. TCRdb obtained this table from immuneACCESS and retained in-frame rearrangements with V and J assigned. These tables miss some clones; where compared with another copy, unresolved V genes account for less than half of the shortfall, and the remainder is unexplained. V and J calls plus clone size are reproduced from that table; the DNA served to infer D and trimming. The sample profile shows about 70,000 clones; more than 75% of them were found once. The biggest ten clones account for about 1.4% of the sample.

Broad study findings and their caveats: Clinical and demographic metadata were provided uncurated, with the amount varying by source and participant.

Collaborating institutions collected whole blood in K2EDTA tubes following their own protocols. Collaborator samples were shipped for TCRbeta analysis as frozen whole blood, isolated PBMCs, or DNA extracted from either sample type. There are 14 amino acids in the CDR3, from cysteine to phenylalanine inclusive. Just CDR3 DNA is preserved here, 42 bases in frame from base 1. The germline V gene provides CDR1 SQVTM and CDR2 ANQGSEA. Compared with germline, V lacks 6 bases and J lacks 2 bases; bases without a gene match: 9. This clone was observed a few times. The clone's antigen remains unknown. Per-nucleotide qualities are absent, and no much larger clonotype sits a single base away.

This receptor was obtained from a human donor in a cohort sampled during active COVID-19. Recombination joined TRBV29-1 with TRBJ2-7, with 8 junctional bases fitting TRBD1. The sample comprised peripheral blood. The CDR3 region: CSVILGRGPYEQYF. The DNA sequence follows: TGCAGCGTAATCCTGGGCAGGGGGCCCTACGAGCAGTACTTC.